Each of the 23 T cell receptor beta chains below was sequenced from the same sample in a study of blood T cell repertoires in COVID-19. Only in-frame clones appear in the TCRdb table, and some are missing; sequencing was by immunoSEQ multiplex PCR. The sample has about 200,000 clones; roughly nine tenths are singletons. The sequenced material came from peripheral blood. The receptors shown here come from an older woman with acute or convalescent COVID-19.

The genes are TRBV19 and TRBJ1-5; TRBD1 aligns across 12 bases. The CDR3 is made up of 15 amino acids. Germline V gene data show CDR1 as LNHDA and CDR2 as SQIVND (reference sequence). V was pared by 5 bases and J by 7 bases, with 6 bases of the junction left unmatched. The CDR3 DNA follows: TGTGCCAGTAGTCACCGGGACAGGGGGCGACAGCCCCAGCATTTT. It yields the protein CASSHRDRGRQPQHF.

The chain employs TRBV4-1 and TRBJ2-1, with D maybe TRBD1 (6 bases). Trimming removed 2 bases from V and 11 bases from J, with 22 bases in between. The length of the CDR3 is 16 residues. Germline assignment: CDR1 MGHRA and CDR2 YSYEKL. DNA of the CDR3: TGCGCCAGCAGCCAACCTGCCGGGGACAAATTTCGGAAGCAGTTCTTC. It encodes CASSQPAGDKFRKQFF.

This chain joins TRBV4-1 and TRBJ1-1; possible D gene TRBD1, 6 bases. The germline V gene encodes CDR1 MGHRA and CDR2 YSYEKL. The CDR3 is 16 amino acids. Deletions cut 0 bases from V and 5 bases from J, with 16 bases between. CDR3 sequence (DNA): TGCGCCAGCAGCCAAGAAGCAGGGGTTGTTCGAACTGAAGCTTTCTTT. The encoded protein is CASSQEAGVVRTEAFF.

This clone has only one observation. The chain couples TRBV29-1 to TRBJ2-6, with 11 positions matching TRBD2. The J segment lost 0 bases and the V segment lost 7 bases, leaving 5 bases of the junction unmatched. The CDR3 sequence is 16 residues long. Per germline, CDR1 SQVTM and CDR2 ANQGSEA. The CDR3 here is CSATTSGNSGANVLTF. The CDR3 DNA reads as TGCAGCGCCACGACTAGCGGGAACTCTGGGGCCAACGTCCTGACTTTC.

Worth noting for this clone: Other DNA sequences in the same sample also yield this CDR3. The DNA of the CDR3 is TGTGCCAGCAGAGAGGACAGGGGGCACACTGAAGCTTTCTTT. It is translated as CASREDRGHTEAFF. The chain employs TRBV28 and TRBJ1-1; 11 nucleotides agree with TRBD1. J was trimmed by 3 bases and V by 6 bases; bases with no gene match: 3. The CDR3 runs 14 residues. Germline V lookup: CDR1 MDHEN, CDR2 SYDVKM.

The V call is TRBV5-5, the J call TRBJ1-1; D gene unclear. This CDR3 has 12 amino acids. CDR1 and CDR2 (germline): SGHKS, YYEKEE (reference sequence). V was trimmed by 2 bases and J by 8 bases, leaving 10 bases between them. This CDR3 is CASSFGQMEAFF. The CDR3 DNA is TGTGCCAGCAGCTTTGGCCAGATGGAAGCTTTCTTT.

The rearrangement joins TRBV29-1 to TRBJ1-6, with 7 bases that match TRBD1. The CDR3 spans 13 residues. Germline V gives CDR1 SQVTM, CDR2 ANQGSEA. The V gene end was trimmed by 4 bases and the J gene end by 7 bases; junction bases not matched to a gene: 4. CDR3 DNA: TGCAGCGTTGGACAGGGCCGCAATTCACCCCTCCACTTT. Translated, it gives CSVGQGRNSPLHF.

This chain connects TRBV2 to TRBJ1-3, with a possible D match to TRBD1 (5 bases). V was trimmed by 4 bases and J by 0 bases, leaving 16 bases between them. This CDR3 is built from 17 residues. Germline V gene sequence: CDR1 SNHLY, CDR2 FYNNEI. CDR3 sequence reads: CASSGTGSSLSGNTIYF. DNA of the CDR3: TGTGCCAGCAGTGGTACAGGCAGTTCTCTCTCTGGAAACACCATATATTTT.

The CDR3 here is CASHPGGGTNYGYTF. In DNA, the CDR3 is TGCGCCAGCCACCCCGGGGGGGGCACTAACTATGGCTACACCTTC. The chain carries TRBV5-1 and TRBJ1-2; tentatively, D is TRBD1 (6 bases). Trimming cost V 7 bases and J 0 bases, with 16 bases left between them. The CDR3 covers 15 residues. Germline CDR1 is SGHRS and CDR2 is YFSETQ.

The rearrangement joins TRBV11-1 to TRBJ1-1; TRBD1 agrees at 7 bases. Germline V gene lookup returns CDR1 SGHAT and CDR2 FQDESV (reference sequence). J lost 7 bases, V lost 5 bases, and 7 bases had no gene match. The CDR3 length is 13 residues. The CDR3 loop is CASSPDREVEAFF. As DNA, the CDR3 is TGTGCCAGCAGCCCCGACAGGGAAGTTGAAGCTTTCTTT.

V gene TRBV5-1 combines with J gene TRBJ2-5; TRBD2 matches 8 bases. The CDR3 totals 15 residues. Germline CDR1 and CDR2: SGHRS and YFSETQ. After removal of 2 bases from V and 5 bases from J, the junction contained 8 bases not matched to a gene. Here the CDR3 reads CASSFRGGEGETQYF. The CDR3 region has the DNA TGCGCCAGCAGCTTCCGGGGGGGGGAAGGGGAGACCCAGTACTTC.

The gene calls are TRBV11-3 and TRBJ2-1; D is possibly TRBD2 (6 bases). The V and J ends lost 0 bases and 5 bases respectively, with 8 bases between them. Germline V gives CDR1 SGHNT, CDR2 YENEEA. The CDR3 is 14 residues long. The CDR3 here is CASSLERGDNEQFF. DNA for the CDR3: TGTGCCAGCAGCTTAGAGCGGGGCGACAATGAGCAGTTCTTC.

The rearrangement joins TRBV2 to TRBJ1-4, with D unclear. V lost 7 bases, J lost 4 bases, and 22 bases lay in between. Germline lookup yields CDR1 SNHLY and CDR2 FYNNEI. The CDR3 is 17 amino acids. CDR3 sequence (DNA): TGTGCCAGCACGAGGAGAGAGAGTCGCTTGGGTAATGAAAAACTGTTTTTT. Its translation is CASTRRESRLGNEKLFF.

The rearrangement uses TRBV2 and TRBJ1-6; no clear D. Germline values: CDR1 SNHLY, CDR2 FYNNEI. CDR3 length: 17 residues. With 7 bases removed from V and 9 bases from J, the gap between germline ends came to 25 bases. The CDR3 DNA is TGTGCCAGCACCGTGGCAGCGACTGGCTTTATGGGTTCACCCCTCCACTTT. Translation gives CASTVAATGFMGSPLHF.

The CDR3 DNA reads TGTGCCAGCAGTGAAAGTTGGACAGGCTATGGCTACACCTTC. The encoded protein is CASSESWTGYGYTF. The chain carries TRBV6-1 and TRBJ1-2; 7 positions agree with TRBD1. Germline loops: CDR1 MNHNS, CDR2 SASEGT. Germline trimming cut 2 bases from V and 4 bases from J; bases unmatched to any gene: 4. This CDR3 comprises 14 residues.

This chain uses TRBV6-5 with TRBJ1-2, with 11 bases aligning to TRBD1. V shed 5 bases, J shed 3 bases, and the junction held 5 bases outside the gene matches. Germline lookup yields CDR1 MNHEY and CDR2 SVGAGI. This CDR3 is built from 15 residues. The CDR3, as DNA: TGTGCCAGCAGTACCCGGGACAGGGGGGACTATGGCTACACCTTC. Amino acid sequence: CASSTRDRGDYGYTF.

This clone has only one observation. The CDR3 is CSASRQGENYGYTF. In nucleotides, the CDR3 is TGCAGTGCTAGTCGACAGGGAGAAAACTATGGCTACACCTTC. The chain uses TRBV20-1 and TRBJ1-2; 7 bases map to TRBD1. Trimming removed 3 bases from V and 2 bases from J; junction bases left unmatched: 6. CDR1 and CDR2 from the germline V gene are DFQATT and SNEGSKA (reference sequence). The CDR3 extends over 14 amino acids.

V usage is TRBV27 and J usage is TRBJ2-7; 9 bases align to TRBD1. The germline gives CDR1 MNHEY, CDR2 SMNVEV (reference sequence). Trimming cost V 5 bases and J 2 bases; bases outside gene matches: 4. The CDR3 consists of 14 residues. In nucleotides, the CDR3 is TGTGCCAGCAGTCATGGACAGGGGCCCTACGAGCAGTACTTC. Translation: CASSHGQGPYEQYF.

V usage is TRBV2 and J usage is TRBJ2-7; D perhaps matches TRBD2 (6 bases). This CDR3 is built from 15 residues. Trimming cost V 5 bases and J 0 bases, with 14 bases left between them. Germline-derived CDR1 and CDR2 are SNHLY and FYNNEI. CDR3 DNA: TGTGCCAGCAGTTTCACAGGACTAAGCTCCTACGAGCAGTACTTC. Translation: CASSFTGLSSYEQYF.

The rearrangement uses TRBV7-9 and TRBJ2-3; the D gene is possibly TRBD2 (6 bases). Trimming stripped 3 bases from V and 3 bases from J, with 13 bases between. The CDR3 spans 15 residues. CDR1 SEHNR and CDR2 FQNEAQ come from the germline V gene (reference sequence). The CDR3 nucleotides are TGTGCCAGCAGCTTGTCGGGAGCTGGGACAGATACGCAGTATTTT. It translates to CASSLSGAGTDTQYF.

The rearrangement links TRBV29-1 to TRBJ2-3, with D maybe TRBD1 (5 bases). CDR1 is SQVTM and CDR2 is ANQGSEA in the germline V gene. This CDR3 comprises 11 residues. In DNA, the CDR3 is TGCAGTGACAGCCTAGGGATAGGGCAGTATTTT. It specifies CSDSLGIGQYF.

V gene TRBV5-1 combines with J gene TRBJ1-1, with 7 bases fitting TRBD1. Losses at the gene ends were 4 bases for V and 1 base for J; bases not matched to a gene: 7. CDR1 and CDR2 (germline): SGHRS, YFSETQ. The CDR3 loop spans 15 amino acids. CDR3 sequence: CASSLPGQRNTEAFF. CDR3 in DNA: TGCGCCAGCAGCCTCCCGGGACAGAGGAACACTGAAGCTTTCTTT.

V is TRBV5-6 and J is TRBJ1-3, with TRBD1 matching over 7 bases. The V gene's germline CDR1 is SGHDT and CDR2 YYEEEE. The V and J ends lost 4 bases and 6 bases, in that order; junction bases with no gene match: 13. This CDR3 region has 16 residues. The CDR3 nucleotides are TGTGCCAGCAGCCGCGGTACAGGGGCGACCGAAAACACCATATATTTT. As protein: CASSRGTGATENTIYF.